These 21 T cell receptor beta chains originate from one sample sequenced in a study of breast tumors, draining lymph nodes, adjacent tissues. Samples came from axillary lymph nodes draining the breast cancer. TCRdb reanalysed the multiplex PCR reads using MiXCR and keeps one entry per CDR3 protein. Among some 150,000 distinct CDR3 sequences listed, around 33% were seen once. The sample was axillary lymph node tissue. Receptors originate from a female donor with breast cancer. Some clones in this sample may be carry-over from other donors' samples.

Many counts were recorded for this clonotype. The chain carries TRBV10-3 and TRBJ1-5; D call uncertain. V lost 8 bases and J 0 bases, leaving 11 bases between the germline ends. This CDR3 contains 14 residues. Germline lookup yields CDR1 ENHRY and CDR2 SYGVKD. CDR3 region: CAIGEGISNQPQHF. The DNA for the CDR3 is TGTGCCATCGGCGAAGGGATTAGCAATCAGCCCCAGCATTTT.

This clonotype occurred a few times. This may be a read error: a much more frequent sequence differs by one nucleotide. V usage is TRBV6-5 and J usage is TRBJ2-7, with D tentatively TRBD2 (6 bases). Germline CDR1 is MNHEY and CDR2 is SVGAGI. The CDR3 length is 13 residues. V shed 4 bases and J shed 7 bases, with 14 bases lying between them. For the CDR3, the DNA is TGTGCCAGCAGTTGCGCCGGGAGTCGGGAGCAGTACTTC. This sequence encodes CASSCAGSREQYF.

Ten or more counts support this clonotype. This chain joins TRBV5-4 and TRBJ1-4; D is perhaps TRBD1 (5 bases). Germline assignment: CDR1 SGHNT and CDR2 YYREEE (reference sequence). The CDR3 runs to 15 residues. Trimming pared 0 bases from V and 8 bases from J, leaving 14 bases between. CDR3 in DNA: TGTGCCAGCAGCTTGGCGCGGGGGAGAAGAGAAAAACTGTTTTTT. Residues: CASSLARGRREKLFF.

This chain connects TRBV25-1 to TRBJ1-2; weak D call: TRBD1 (5 bases). V was shortened by 4 bases and J by 6 bases, with 21 bases between the two germline ends. The CDR3 loop spans 16 amino acids. Germline V gene data show CDR1 as MGHDK and CDR2 as SYGVNS. The CDR3 here is CASSARDSGRVDGYTF. CDR3 nucleotides: TGTGCCAGCAGTGCTAGAGATTCTGGCAGGGTTGATGGCTACACCTTC.

This clonotype appeared many times. The J gene is TRBJ1-5, the V gene TRBV30; 10 nucleotides line up with TRBD1. The CDR3 is 14 residues long. With 3 bases clipped from V and 2 bases from J, the junction kept 1 base outside the gene matches. Looked up from germline, CDR1 is GTSNPN and CDR2 is SVGIG (reference sequence). The CDR3 region has the DNA TGTGCCTGGAGAGGGACAGGGGGCAATCAGCCCCAGCATTTT. Amino acid sequence: CAWRGTGGNQPQHF. The full variable domain, in which reference TRBV30 and TRBJ1-5 provide the parts outside the CDR3, is SQTIHQWPATLVQPVGSPLSLECTVEGTSNPNLYWYRQAAGRGLQLLFYSVGIGQISSEVPQNLSASRPQDRQFILSSKKLLLSDSGFYLCAWRGTGGNQPQHFGDGTRLSIL.

In the case of this clonotype: An end of the junction does not agree with germline; a read error may underlie this. The chain recombines TRBV5-4 with TRBJ1-6, with 12 bases identical to TRBD1. This CDR3 has 15 residues. CDR1 and CDR2 (germline): SGHNT, YYREEE (reference sequence). The CDR3 DNA reads TGTGTCAGCAGCTTGGGGACAGGGGGCCCTTCATCCCTCCACTTT. This translates into CVSSLGTGGPSSLHF.

The rearrangement links TRBV6-5 to TRBJ2-7; 11 bases are shared with TRBD2. J gave up 2 bases and V 5 bases, and 5 bases lay outside the gene matches. The CDR3 is 15 amino acids. CDR1 is MNHEY, CDR2 SVGAGI, per germline. The CDR3 spells CASSLISGGAYEQYF. In nucleotides, the CDR3 is TGTGCCAGCAGTCTCATTAGCGGGGGGGCCTACGAGCAGTACTTC.

The gene calls are TRBV25-1 and TRBJ1-4, with 10 positions matching TRBD1. In germline, CDR1 is MGHDK, CDR2 SYGVNS. The CDR3 spans 15 residues. Trimming at V came to 7 bases and at J to 8 bases, leaving 10 bases not matched to a gene. The CDR3 loop is CASNAPGQGSEKLFF. CDR3 coding DNA: TGTGCCAGCAACGCACCGGGACAGGGGAGCGAAAAACTGTTTTTT. The full variable domain, completed using reference TRBV25-1 and TRBJ1-4, is EADIYQTPRYLVIGTGKKITLECSQTMGHDKMYWYQQDPGMELHLIHYSYGVNSTEKGDLSSESTVSRIRTEHFPLTLESARPSHTSQYLCASNAPGQGSEKLFFGSGTQLSVL.

Concerning this clonotype: Because the CDR3's place on the DNA is in doubt, the DNA is left out and the CDR3 is given as listed by TCRdb. The V gene is TRBV7-9, the J gene TRBJ2-7; TRBD2, the table's D call, lacks a check against the DNA. The germline gives CDR1 SEHNR, CDR2 FQNEAQ (reference sequence). The CDR3 sequence runs 22 residues, both termini included. The CDR3 here is CASSFYICSARDLSGSPYEQYF.

This clonotype turned up a few times. The chain employs TRBV27 and TRBJ1-2; 11 bases agree with TRBD1. The V gene end was trimmed by 7 bases and the J gene end by 7 bases; junction bases not matched to a gene: 17. The CDR3 covers 17 residues. The germline CDR1 and CDR2 sequences are MNHEY and SMNVEV (reference sequence). CDR3 sequence reads: CASKHSPDRGQRSGYTF. The CDR3 bases are TGTGCCAGCAAGCACTCGCCGGACAGGGGGCAAAGGTCTGGCTACACCTTC.

Remarks on this clonotype: Sequence at one end of the junction differs from germline and may be a read error. Here the CDR3 DNA reads TGCAGAGCTAGAGGTTGGGAGTTCTTC. Protein: CRARGWEFF. The chain recombines TRBV20-1 with TRBJ2-1; D remains unclear. The CDR3 sequence is 9 residues long. Germline V CDR1 and CDR2: DFQATT, SNEGSKA (reference sequence).

In this sample, this clonotype turned up a few times. A much larger clone sits a single nucleotide away, making a read error possible. The conserved final phenylalanine or tryptophan is absent from the CDR3, which likely points to a read error. This rearrangement joins TRBV9 to TRBJ2-3; D gene uncertain. The V end lost 0 bases, the J end lost 4 bases, and 6 bases lay between the germline ends. The germline CDR1 and CDR2 sequences are SGDLS and YYNGEE. The length of the CDR3 is 13 residues. In nucleotides, the CDR3 is TGTGCCAGCAGCGTAGGGGTGGCAGATACGCAGTATTCT. Its protein product is CASSVGVADTQYS.

This clonotype was recorded many times. V and J are TRBV20-1 and TRBJ2-5; 8 bases are a match to TRBD2. Germline CDR1 is DFQATT and CDR2 is SNEGSKA (reference sequence). The V gene end was trimmed by 6 bases and the J gene end by 4 bases; junction bases not matched to a gene: 10. The CDR3 is 14 residues long. The CDR3 DNA reads TGCAGTGCGGGATCCCGGGAGGGAGGAGAGACCCAGTACTTC. This sequence encodes CSAGSREGGETQYF.

This sequence joins TRBV20-1 and TRBJ1-2; TRBD1 aligns across 10 bases. Germline values: CDR1 DFQATT, CDR2 SNEGSKA (reference sequence). The V segment lost 7 bases and the J segment 4 bases; nucleotides outside the gene matches: 3. This CDR3 spans 12 amino acids. CDR3 nucleotide sequence: TGCAGTGGACAGGGGGCTAGCTATGGCTACACCTTC. The encoded protein is CSGQGASYGYTF.

V usage is TRBV20-1 and J usage is TRBJ2-2; 8 nucleotides agree with TRBD1. V shed 2 bases and J 2 bases; nucleotides not matched to a gene: 4. The CDR3 runs to 15 residues. Germline CDR1 reads DFQATT; CDR2 reads SNEGSKA (reference sequence). Here the CDR3 reads CSARSGGGNTGELFF. As DNA, the CDR3 is TGCAGTGCTAGATCAGGGGGCGGAAACACCGGGGAGCTGTTTTTT.

In its sample, this clonotype was seen many times. This chain connects TRBV10-1 to TRBJ1-2; 9 bases line up with TRBD1. Trimming at V came to 3 bases and at J to 6 bases, leaving 11 bases not matched to a gene. This CDR3 contains 16 residues. The germline gives CDR1 WNHNN, CDR2 SYGVQD (reference sequence). In DNA form, the CDR3 reads TGCGCCAGCAGTGATTTCGTCGGGACAGGGATCCATGGCTACACCTTC. Translation gives CASSDFVGTGIHGYTF.

The V and J genes are TRBV5-1 and TRBJ2-1; 7 nucleotides agree with TRBD2. The CDR3 has 13 residues. The J segment lost 5 bases and the V segment lost 4 bases, leaving 3 bases of the junction unmatched. Germline CDR1 is SGHRS and CDR2 is YFSETQ. The CDR3 DNA follows: TGCGCCAGCAGCAAAGGGACTAACAATGAGCAGTTCTTC. Protein product: CASSKGTNNEQFF.

This clonotype was detected ten times or more. CDR3 coding DNA: TGTGCCAGCAGCCCCTCTGGAGGCCTCTCCTACAATGAGCAGTTCTTC. Translation gives CASSPSGGLSYNEQFF. The chain is built from TRBV9 and TRBJ2-1, with D possibly being TRBD2 (5 bases). Trimming left V 4 bases short and J 0 bases short, with 14 bases between. The CDR3 is made up of 16 amino acids. From germline, CDR1 is SGDLS and CDR2 YYNGEE.

The V gene is TRBV24-1, the J gene TRBJ2-4, with D possibly being TRBD2 (5 bases). This CDR3 contains 17 residues. Trimming took off 2 bases at V and 2 bases at J, with 15 bases between the two ends. Germline values: CDR1 KGHDR, CDR2 SFDVKD. The CDR3 is CATSDSRLGDTKNIQYF. DNA of the CDR3: TGTGCCACCAGTGATTCGAGGCTCGGGGATACCAAAAACATTCAGTACTTC.

This clonotype was detected ten times or more. The rearrangement links TRBV20-1 to TRBJ2-5, with no clear D. The CDR3 spans 11 residues. V lost 5 bases and J lost 5, with 9 bases in between. The V gene's germline CDR1 is DFQATT and CDR2 SNEGSKA (reference sequence). CDR3 sequence: CSAGRGETQYF. DNA of the CDR3: TGCAGTGCTGGACGTGGGGAGACCCAGTACTTC.

The chain carries TRBV7-9 and TRBJ1-3; TRBD1 might be the D (6 bases). The CDR3 has 16 residues. Germline CDR1 is SEHNR and CDR2 is FQNEAQ (reference sequence). The V end was cut by 5 bases, the J end by 0 bases, with 14 bases between. The CDR3 DNA reads TGTGCCAGCAGCCCCCCAGGGGTGCCCTCTGGAAACACCATATATTTT. Amino acids: CASSPPGVPSGNTIYF.